This TCR beta chain came from a study of identifying expanded T cells in peripheral blood (dated by TCRdb to about 2019). With regard to the full study: Separate aliquots of the same genomic DNA pool were sequenced to produce technical replicates, and four replicates were compared in pairs.

The immunoSEQ Assay, which relies on bias-controlled multiplex PCR amplification of genomic DNA, was used to profile TCRbeta CDR3 regions. Processing in the source paper ran as follows. To quantify the absolute abundance of each unique TCRbeta CDR3 region, the sequences were collapsed and filtered. Differential abundance was tested with two models: a binomial (Fisher-equivalent) model and a beta-binomial model that adds time-dependent variance fitted from healthy donors. Clones with fewer than 5 combined templates were removed, and differential abundance was called for clones with a Benjamini-Hochberg FDR below 0.01. In the beta-binomial model, variance was expressed as a function of the total template count across the two samples, in the form v = (b*log(k)+a)^2. Sourced from immuneACCESS, this table was stored by TCRdb with only in-frame sequences that have V and J called. A share of the clones is absent; for the studies checked, an unresolved V gene accounts for under half, and the remainder has no known explanation. D and trimming were read from the DNA, whereas the V and J calls and clone size are those reported in that table. The sample data list 95,000 to 150,000 clones, and more than 80% of these were observed just once. Roughly 3.3% of the sample is held by the ten biggest clonotypes.

During the collection period, no infections or other immune events were recorded for the healthy donors. Blood repertoires from healthy donors were used as a training cohort for calibrating time-dependent variance in a beta-binomial model of differential abundance of T-cell clones. There were around ten healthy donors in the training cohort, of whom 3 were female and 7 were male. On average the donors were around 41 years old, and their ages spanned roughly 25 to 70 years. Whole blood, obtained from a commercial supplier, was collected from each healthy donor at three time points spaced approximately two weeks apart. Genomic DNA was extracted from unsorted whole blood for immunosequencing. On this clone: This clone's antigen is unknown. Within one base of it there is no much larger clone, and no base qualities were kept.

Study-wide findings and limitations: The binomial model flagged approximately 1.2 differentially abundant clones between technical replicates but 15 to 17 over roughly two weeks and approximately 18 over approximately 4 weeks. It was expected by the authors that biological variance in healthy repertoires might increase further over much longer intervals, such as months to years. Across all healthy-donor time intervals, the beta-binomial model significantly cut both the number of clones called differentially abundant and the false-positive rate. For all healthy donors, the variance in clone template counts between roughly 2-week samples rose significantly as total template count increased.

This TCR came from a person aged 18 to 69 in good health. The specimen was blood.

The sequence in DNA is TGTGCCAGCAGCTTTTCGAGACAGCGGAACACTGAAGCTTTCTTT. Protein translation: CASSFSRQRNTEAFF. The rearranged segments are TRBV7-9 and TRBJ1-1, and the D gene may be TRBD1, 5 bases matching. Taken from cysteine to phenylalanine, the CDR3 has 15 residues. Only the CDR3 part of the read is kept: 45 bases, read in frame from the first base. From the germline V gene (reference sequence), CDR1 is SEHNR and CDR2 is FQNEAQ. At the junction V is shortened by 3 bases and J by 1 base, with 12 bases in between.